The count of the clone carrying this T cell receptor (beta chain) is one. Data came from immunoSEQ multiplex PCR; TCRdb stores just in-frame clones and leaves some out. The table lists roughly 100,000 clones, 80% to 90% of them singletons. This entry comes from a study of OX40 agonist ivuxolimab in advanced cancers. The TCR comes from an adult with an advanced solid tumor such as melanoma, head and neck, liver or kidney cancer. The input for sequencing was CD4+ or CD8+ T cells sorted from blood, taken in a trial of the OX40 agonist ivuxolimab.

CDR3 sequence reads: CASSLSGLQGADYGYTF. The CDR3 DNA reads TGTGCCAGCAGTTTATCGGGACTACAGGGGGCGGACTATGGCTACACCTTC. The chain employs TRBV27 and TRBJ1-2; TRBD1 matches 9 bases. The CDR3 is 17 amino acids. Germline CDR1 is MNHEY and CDR2 is SMNVEV (reference sequence). Unmatched junction bases numbered 8, after V lost 0 bases and J lost 3 bases.